This note documents a single T cell receptor (beta chain) sequence. Authors' data handling: From reference gene primer amplification, estimates of nucleated cell counts were derived. TCRdb keeps only in-frame clones here, not all; method: immunoSEQ multiplex PCR. That table furnishes V, J and clone size, whereas the DNA furnished D and trimming. The profile covers around 160,000 clones, with about 86% appearing a single time and 0.99% taken by the ten largest. The data were taken from a study of blood T cell repertoires in COVID-19. The overall study: The study drew acute and convalescent COVID-19 samples from the United States, Italy and Spain. T cells, B-cell-depleted T cells, or PBMCs supplied cDNA or gDNA.

The junction had 5 bases not matched to a gene; V was cut back by 5 bases and J by 0 bases. The CDR3 length is 16 residues. Germline-derived CDR1 and CDR2 are LGHDT and YNNKEL (reference sequence). The sequence derives from a man in his late teens or twenties with acute or convalescent COVID-19. The chain links TRBV3-1 (or the pseudogene TRBV3-2) to TRBJ1-3; 9 nucleotides align to TRBD1. Sequencing was done on a sample of peripheral blood. CDR3 sequence reads: CASSDGTGRSGNTIYF. The CDR3 DNA sequence: TGTGCCAGCAGCGATGGGACAGGGCGCTCTGGAAACACCATATATTTT.